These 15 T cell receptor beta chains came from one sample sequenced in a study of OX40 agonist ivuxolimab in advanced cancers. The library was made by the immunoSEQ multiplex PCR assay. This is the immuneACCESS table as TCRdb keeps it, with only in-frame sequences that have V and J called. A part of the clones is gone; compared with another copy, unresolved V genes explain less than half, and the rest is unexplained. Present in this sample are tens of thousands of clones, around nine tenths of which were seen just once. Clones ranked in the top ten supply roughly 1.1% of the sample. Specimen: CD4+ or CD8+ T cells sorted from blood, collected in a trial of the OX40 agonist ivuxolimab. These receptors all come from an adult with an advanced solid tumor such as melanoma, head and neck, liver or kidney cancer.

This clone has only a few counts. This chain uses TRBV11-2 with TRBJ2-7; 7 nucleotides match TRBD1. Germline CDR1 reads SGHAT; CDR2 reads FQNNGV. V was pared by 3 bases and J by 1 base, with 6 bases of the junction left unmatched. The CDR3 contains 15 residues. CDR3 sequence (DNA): TGTGCCAGCAGCTTCACGGGACAGCGTTCCTACGAGCAGTACTTC. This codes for CASSFTGQRSYEQYF.

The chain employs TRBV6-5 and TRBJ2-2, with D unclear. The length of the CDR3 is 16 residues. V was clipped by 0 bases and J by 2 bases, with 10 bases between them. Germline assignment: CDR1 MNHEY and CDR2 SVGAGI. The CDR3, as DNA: TGTGCCAGCAGTTACTCGATCCGCTTCAACACCGGGGAGCTGTTTTTT. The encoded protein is CASSYSIRFNTGELFF.

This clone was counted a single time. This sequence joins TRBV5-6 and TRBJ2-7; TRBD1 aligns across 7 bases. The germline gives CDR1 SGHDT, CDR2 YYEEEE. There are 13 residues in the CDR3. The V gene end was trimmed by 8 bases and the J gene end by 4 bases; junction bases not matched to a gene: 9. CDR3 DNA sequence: TGTGCCAGTACCAGGGGGTTAGAGTACGAGCAGTACTTC. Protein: CASTRGLEYEQYF.

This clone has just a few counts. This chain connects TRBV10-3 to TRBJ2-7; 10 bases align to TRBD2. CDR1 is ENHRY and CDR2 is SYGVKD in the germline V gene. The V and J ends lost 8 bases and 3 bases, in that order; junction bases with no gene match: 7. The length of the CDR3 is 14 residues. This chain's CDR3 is CAILKGTSDYEQYF. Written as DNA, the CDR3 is TGTGCCATCCTAAAGGGGACTAGCGACTACGAGCAGTACTTC.

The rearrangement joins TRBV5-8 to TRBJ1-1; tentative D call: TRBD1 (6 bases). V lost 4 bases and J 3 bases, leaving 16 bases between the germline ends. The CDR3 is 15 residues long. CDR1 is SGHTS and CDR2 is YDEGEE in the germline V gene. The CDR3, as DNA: TGTGCCAGCAGCCAGACAGGAGTCGGGGACACTGAAGCTTTCTTT. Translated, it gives CASSQTGVGDTEAFF.

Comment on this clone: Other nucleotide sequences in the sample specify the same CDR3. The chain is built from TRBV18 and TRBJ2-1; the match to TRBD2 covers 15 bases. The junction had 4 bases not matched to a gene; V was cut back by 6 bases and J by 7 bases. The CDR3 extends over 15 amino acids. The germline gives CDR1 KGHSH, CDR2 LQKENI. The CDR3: CASSLGLAGGNEQFF. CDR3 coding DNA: TGTGCCAGCTCGCTTGGACTAGCGGGAGGGAATGAGCAGTTCTTC.

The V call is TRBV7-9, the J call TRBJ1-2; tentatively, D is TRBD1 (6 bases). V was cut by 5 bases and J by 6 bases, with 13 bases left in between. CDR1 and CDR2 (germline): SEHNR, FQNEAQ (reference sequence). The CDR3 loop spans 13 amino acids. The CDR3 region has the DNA TGTGCCAGCAGCCTCAGACAGGAAAATGGCTACACCTTC. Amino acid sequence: CASSLRQENGYTF. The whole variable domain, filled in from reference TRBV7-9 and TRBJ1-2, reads DTGVSQNPRHKITKRGQNVTFRCDPISEHNRLYWYRQTLGQGPEFLTYFQNEAQLEKSRLLSDRFSAERPKGSFSTLEIQRTEQGDSAMYLCASSLRQENGYTFGSGTRLTVV.

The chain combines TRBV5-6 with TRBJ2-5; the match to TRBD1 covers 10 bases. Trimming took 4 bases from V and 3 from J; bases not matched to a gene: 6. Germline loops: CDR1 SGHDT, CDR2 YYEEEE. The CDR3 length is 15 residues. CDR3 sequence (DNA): TGTGCCAGCAGCGGAACCGGGACAGGGGAAGAGACCCAGTACTTC. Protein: CASSGTGTGEETQYF.

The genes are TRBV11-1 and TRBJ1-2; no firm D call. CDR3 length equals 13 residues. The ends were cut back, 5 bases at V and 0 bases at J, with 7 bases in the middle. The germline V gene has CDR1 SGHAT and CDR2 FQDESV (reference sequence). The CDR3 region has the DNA TGTGCCAGCAGCACCCAAGCTAACTATGGCTACACCTTC. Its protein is CASSTQANYGYTF.

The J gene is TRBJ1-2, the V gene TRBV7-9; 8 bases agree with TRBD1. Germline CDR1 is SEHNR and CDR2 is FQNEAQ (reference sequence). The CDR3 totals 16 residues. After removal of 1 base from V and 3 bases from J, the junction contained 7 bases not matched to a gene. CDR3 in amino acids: CASSLGTGPGDYGYTF. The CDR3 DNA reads TGTGCCAGCAGCTTAGGGACAGGGCCCGGTGACTATGGCTACACCTTC.

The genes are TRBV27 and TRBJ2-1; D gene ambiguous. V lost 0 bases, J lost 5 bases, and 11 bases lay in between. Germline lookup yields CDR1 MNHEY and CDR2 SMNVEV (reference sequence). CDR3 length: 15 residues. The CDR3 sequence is CASSLSIRENNEQFF. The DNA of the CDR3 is TGTGCCAGCAGTTTATCCATTCGAGAGAACAATGAGCAGTTCTTC.

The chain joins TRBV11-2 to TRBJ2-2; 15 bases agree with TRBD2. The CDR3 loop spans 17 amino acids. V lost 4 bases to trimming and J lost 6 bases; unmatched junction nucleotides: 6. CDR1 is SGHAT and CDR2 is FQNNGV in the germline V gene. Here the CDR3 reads CASSWTSGRDSAGELFF. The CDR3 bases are TGTGCCAGCAGCTGGACTAGCGGGAGGGACTCGGCCGGGGAGCTGTTTTTT.

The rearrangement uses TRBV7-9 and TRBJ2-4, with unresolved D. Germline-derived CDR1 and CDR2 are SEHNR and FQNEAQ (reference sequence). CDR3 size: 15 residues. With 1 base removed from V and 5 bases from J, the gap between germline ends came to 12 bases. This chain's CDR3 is CASSLGTSGQNIQYF. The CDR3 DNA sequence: TGTGCCAGCAGCTTAGGTACCTCGGGCCAAAACATTCAGTACTTC. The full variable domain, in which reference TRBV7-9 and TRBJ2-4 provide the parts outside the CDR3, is DTGVSQNPRHKITKRGQNVTFRCDPISEHNRLYWYRQTLGQGPEFLTYFQNEAQLEKSRLLSDRFSAERPKGSFSTLEIQRTEQGDSAMYLCASSLGTSGQNIQYFGAGTRLSVL.

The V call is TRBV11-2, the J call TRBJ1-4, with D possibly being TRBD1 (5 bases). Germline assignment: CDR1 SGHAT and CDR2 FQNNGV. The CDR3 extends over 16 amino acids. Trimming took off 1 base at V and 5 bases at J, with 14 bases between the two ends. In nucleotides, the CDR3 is TGTGCCAGCAGCTTAGGCTCAGGGACCTTGAATGAAAAACTGTTTTTT. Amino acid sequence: CASSLGSGTLNEKLFF.

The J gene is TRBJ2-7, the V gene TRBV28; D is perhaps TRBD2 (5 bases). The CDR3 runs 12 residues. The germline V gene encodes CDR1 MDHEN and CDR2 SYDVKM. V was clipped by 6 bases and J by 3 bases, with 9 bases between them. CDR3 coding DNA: TGTGCCAGCAGGACCGGAGGCTACGAGCAGTACTTC. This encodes CASRTGGYEQYF.